The next 26 T cell receptor beta chains were all read from a single sample in a study of Graves' ophthalmopathy and Graves' hyperthyroidism. Amplified material comprised TCR beta CDR3 regions derived from RNA transcripts. HTBI-primed first-round RT-PCR preceded second-round multiplex PCR. TCRdb re-derived calls from the multiplex PCR reads in MiXCR, one entry per CDR3 protein. The sample holds about 700,000 distinct CDR3 sequences, 35% to 50% seen once. The sample consisted of peripheral blood. The receptors were sampled from an adult man with Graves' ophthalmopathy.

As to this clonotype: This could be a read error, since a much larger clone is one nucleotide away. The chain has TRBV7-2 and TRBJ2-5; TRBD1 matches at 9 bases. CDR1 is SGHTA, CDR2 FQGNSA, per germline. CDR3 size: 11 residues. DNA of the CDR3: TGTGCCAGCAGCATACCCGGGACAGGGTGGTTC. This codes for CASSIPGTGWF.

The rearrangement uses TRBV25-1 and TRBJ1-1; 7 nucleotides align to TRBD1. The germline V gene encodes CDR1 MGHDK and CDR2 SYGVNS. The CDR3 is made up of 15 amino acids. J gave up 4 bases and V 3 bases, and 8 bases lay outside the gene matches. The CDR3 protein is CASSDQGRGGTEAFF. The CDR3 bases are TGTGCCAGCAGTGATCAGGGCAGGGGGGGCACTGAAGCTTTCTTT.

This chain uses TRBV10-3 with TRBJ2-5, with 16 bases that match TRBD2. The end of the DNA fits TRBJ2-1 better, so the J call may be wrong. This CDR3 comprises 17 residues. From germline, CDR1 is ENHRY and CDR2 SYGVKD. The CDR3 spells CAISVPEGLAGGNEQFF. The DNA of the CDR3 is TGTGCCATCAGTGTTCCTGAGGGACTAGCGGGAGGGAATGAGCAGTTCTTC.

This clonotype was seen many times. This chain uses TRBV29-1 with TRBJ2-7; TRBD1 agrees at 7 bases. Trimming cost V 4 bases and J 2 bases; bases outside gene matches: 5. CDR3 size: 13 residues. Germline V CDR1 and CDR2: SQVTM, ANQGSEA. Here the CDR3 DNA reads TGCAGCGTTGTGGTACAGGGGCCCTACGAGCAGTACTTC. It encodes CSVVVQGPYEQYF.

In its sample, this clonotype was seen many times. This chain links TRBV29-1 with TRBJ2-7; D is uncertain. Trimming removed 6 bases at V and 1 base at J, with 16 bases between. Germline-derived CDR1 and CDR2 are SQVTM and ANQGSEA. The CDR3 contains 14 residues. The CDR3 nucleotides are TGCAGCGTAACGCCGGCCCTCCTTTCCTACGAGCAGTACTTC. Protein: CSVTPALLSYEQYF.

The chain is built from TRBV7-2 and TRBJ2-7; perhaps TRBD2 as D (6 bases). The V gene lost 6 bases and the J gene lost 2 bases, with 17 bases spanning the gap. The germline CDR1 and CDR2 sequences are SGHTA and FQGNSA. The CDR3 extends over 15 amino acids. CDR3 protein: CASSYLGGVPYEQYF. CDR3 DNA: TGTGCCAGCAGTTACCTGGGGGGAGTCCCCTACGAGCAGTACTTC.

About this clonotype itself: A much more abundant neighbour one base away suggests this may be a read error. V gene TRBV7-2 combines with J gene TRBJ1-2; tentatively, D is TRBD1 (6 bases). This CDR3 has 13 amino acids. Germline V CDR1 and CDR2: SGHTA, FQGNSA. The chain's CDR3 is CASSPTGIHGFTF. The CDR3 DNA follows: TGTGCCAGCAGCCCCACAGGGATCCATGGCTTCACCTTC.

The rearrangement links TRBV24-1 to TRBJ1-5; 8 bases map to TRBD1. The CDR3 is made up of 15 amino acids. After removal of 7 bases from V and 7 bases from J, the junction contained 11 bases not matched to a gene. Germline CDR1 reads KGHDR; CDR2 reads SFDVKD. This CDR3 is CATSSPGQGGQPQHF. CDR3 DNA: TGTGCCACCAGCAGCCCCGGACAGGGTGGGCAGCCCCAGCATTTT.

The DNA of the CDR3 is TGTGCCAGCTCCGTTCGGGGAGTCAACGAGCAGTACTTC. Protein: CASSVRGVNEQYF. J is TRBJ2-7 and V is TRBV7-9; tentatively, D is TRBD2 (5 bases). Trimming took off 8 bases at V and 5 bases at J, with 16 bases between the two ends. Germline loops: CDR1 SEHNR, CDR2 FQNEAQ (reference sequence). The CDR3 runs 13 residues.

The chain recombines TRBV19 with TRBJ2-7, with TRBD1 matching over 7 bases. CDR1 is LNHDA and CDR2 is SQIVND in the germline V gene (reference sequence). This CDR3 is built from 13 residues. The CDR3 spells CASSKGASYEQYF. DNA for the CDR3: TGTGCGAGTTCTAAGGGGGCGTCCTACGAGCAGTACTTC.

The chain joins TRBV25-1 to TRBJ2-5; the D is unclear. The CDR3 has 13 amino acids. Trimming shortened V by 5 bases and J by 9 bases, and 16 bases separated the two germline ends. CDR1 is MGHDK, CDR2 SYGVNS, per germline. CDR3 loop: CASSLGRIEAQYF. The CDR3 DNA follows: TGTGCCAGCAGTTTAGGACGGATCGAGGCCCAGTACTTC.

This clonotype was seen just once. The conserved phenylalanine or tryptophan normally closing the CDR3 is absent here, so this likely arose from a read error. It is unclear where the CDR3 begins or ends on the DNA, so no DNA is shown, and the CDR3 is as TCRdb lists it. The chain links TRBV9 to TRBJ1-6. Germline V gene data show CDR1 as SGDLS and CDR2 as YYNGEE. From its first to its last residue, the CDR3 has 8 amino acids. This chain's CDR3 is CASSVFPC.

DNA for the CDR3: TGTGCCAGCAGCCCGGCAGGGATAGTCGACGAGCAGTACTTC. This encodes CASSPAGIVDEQYF. The chain is built from TRBV7-2 and TRBJ2-7; weak D call: TRBD1 (5 bases). Germline V CDR1 and CDR2: SGHTA, FQGNSA. Trimming shortened V by 5 bases and J by 5 bases, and 16 bases separated the two germline ends. The CDR3 spans 14 residues.

A word on this clonotype: One junction end does not reproduce the germline sequence, and a read error may be involved. The V call is TRBV24-1, the J call TRBJ2-7; either TRBD1 or TRBD2 may supply D (5 bases each). This CDR3 spans 15 amino acids. Germline V lookup: CDR1 KGHDR, CDR2 SFDVKD. The CDR3 loop is CASSPWDGHSYEQYF. In DNA, the CDR3 is TGTGCCAGCAGTCCATGGGACGGACATTCCTACGAGCAGTACTTC.

This clonotype appeared many times. V is TRBV15 and J is TRBJ1-2, with TRBD1 matching 8 bases. Trimming took 5 bases from V and 3 from J; bases not matched to a gene: 2. Looked up from germline, CDR1 is LNHNV and CDR2 is YYDKDF (reference sequence). This CDR3 has 13 amino acids. The CDR3 spells CATSEGQDYGYTF. The DNA of the CDR3 is TGTGCCACCAGCGAGGGACAGGACTATGGCTACACCTTC.

This clonotype was observed a few times. The chain recombines TRBV11-2 with TRBJ1-2, with 9 bases aligning to TRBD1. CDR1 is SGHAT, CDR2 FQNNGV, per germline. Trimming removed 7 bases from V and 7 bases from J; junction bases left unmatched: 7. The CDR3 consists of 13 residues. The DNA of the CDR3 is TGTGCCAGCACCCGAACAGGGGGCTCTGGCTACACCTTC. As protein: CASTRTGGSGYTF.

This clonotype was detected ten times or more. The genes are TRBV11-2 and TRBJ1-1; D gene uncertain. The V end was cut by 0 bases, the J end by 3 bases, with 8 bases between. The CDR3 totals 14 residues. Germline V gene lookup returns CDR1 SGHAT and CDR2 FQNNGV. In DNA form, the CDR3 reads TGTGCCAGCAGCTTAGAAGGGCCTGACACTGAAGCTTTCTTT. As protein: CASSLEGPDTEAFF.

At least ten counts were recorded for this clonotype. The rearrangement links TRBV10-3 to TRBJ1-1; D uncertain. Trimming took off 10 bases at V and 0 bases at J, with 18 bases between the two ends. Germline V gene lookup returns CDR1 ENHRY and CDR2 SYGVKD. CDR3 size: 15 residues. The CDR3: CATLDVGNLNTEAFF. In DNA, the CDR3 is TGTGCCACCCTGGACGTGGGGAATCTGAACACTGAAGCTTTCTTT.

This clonotype was detected only once. The CDR3 loop is CASSLGMGEKLFF. CDR3 DNA sequence: TGTGCCAGCAGCCTTGGAATGGGTGAAAAACTGTTTTTT. V usage is TRBV25-1 and J usage is TRBJ1-4; D is unresolved. V lost 6 bases to trimming and J lost 7 bases, with 12 bases between them. The CDR3 loop spans 13 amino acids. Germline CDR1 MGHDK, CDR2 SYGVNS.

The rearrangement uses TRBV20-1 and TRBJ2-7; 11 nucleotides match TRBD2. The CDR3 is 16 amino acids. Unmatched junction bases numbered 7, after V lost 1 base and J lost 2 bases. Germline V gives CDR1 DFQATT, CDR2 SNEGSKA (reference sequence). CDR3 protein: CSARASSGGPAYEQYF. In nucleotides, the CDR3 is TGCAGTGCTAGAGCGTCTAGCGGGGGGCCGGCCTACGAGCAGTACTTC.

The V call is TRBV14, the J call TRBJ1-1; TRBD1 matches at 8 bases. Germline V gene sequence: CDR1 SGHDN, CDR2 FVKESK. V lost 0 bases, J lost 6 bases, and 6 bases stayed unmatched. The length of the CDR3 is 15 residues. This CDR3 reads CASSQDGQGEPEAFF. Here the CDR3 DNA reads TGTGCCAGCAGCCAAGACGGACAGGGAGAACCTGAAGCTTTCTTT.

This clonotype was counted at least ten times. The chain links TRBV5-6 to TRBJ1-1; D gene ambiguous. Germline V lookup: CDR1 SGHDT, CDR2 YYEEEE. The CDR3 covers 14 residues. With 7 bases removed from V and 1 base from J, the gap between germline ends came to 14 bases. The CDR3 here is CASSLLDANTEAFF. The CDR3, as DNA: TGTGCCAGCTCTCTCTTGGACGCGAACACTGAAGCTTTCTTT.

To note about this clonotype: A much larger clone differs by one base, so this may be a read error. The V gene is TRBV5-1, the J gene TRBJ2-2; D might be TRBD1 (8 bases). The CDR3 covers 14 residues. Germline V CDR1 and CDR2: SGHRS, YFSETQ. The CDR3 spells CASSSDRVSGELSF. CDR3 sequence (DNA): TGCGCCAGCAGCTCGGACAGGGTCAGCGGGGAGCTGTCTTTT. The full variable domain, its missing parts supplied by reference TRBV5-1 and TRBJ2-2, is KAGVTQTPRYLIKTRGQQVTLSCSPISGHRSVSWYQQTPGQGLQFLFEYFSETQRNKGNFPGRFSGRQFSNSRSEMNVSTLELGDSALYLCASSSDRVSGELSFGEGSRLTVL.

The CDR3 bases are TGTGCCACCAGCAGAGGGGACAGGGCTAATGGCTACACCTTC. Its translation: CATSRGDRANGYTF. The chain is built from TRBV15 and TRBJ1-2; 9 bases line up with TRBD1. The CDR3 spans 14 residues. V lost 1 base, J lost 6 bases, and 3 bases stayed unmatched. Germline V gives CDR1 LNHNV, CDR2 YYDKDF (reference sequence).

There are a few counts of this clonotype. This chain joins TRBV20-1 and TRBJ2-7, with D unclear. V lost 5 bases and J lost 0, with 14 bases in between. CDR3 length equals 14 residues. Germline assignment: CDR1 DFQATT and CDR2 SNEGSKA (reference sequence). CDR3 nucleotides: TGCAGTGCTCCCAGTTGGCAGACCTCCTACGAGCAGTACTTC. Translating gives CSAPSWQTSYEQYF.

The sample holds a few counts of this clonotype. The J gene is TRBJ1-1, the V gene TRBV11-2; D is undetermined. Germline-derived CDR1 and CDR2 are SGHAT and FQNNGV. The V end lost 7 bases, the J end lost 8 bases, and 17 bases lay between the germline ends. The CDR3 is 13 residues long. The DNA for the CDR3 is TGTGCCAGCAAGAGGACGGCAGACCGGGAAGCTTTCTTT. This gives the protein CASKRTADREAFF.